A selection of T cell receptor beta chains follows, all from one sample in a study of CD8 T cells in Susac syndrome. TCRdb itself ran the immunoSEQ multiplex PCR reads through MiXCR, one entry per CDR3 protein. Of about 200,000 distinct CDR3 sequences detected, about 94% appear once; the ten largest clones hold over 0.1%. The sequenced sample consisted of CD8+ T cells from PBMCs. The receptors stem from a human donor with multiple sclerosis. Both conserved end residues are part of each CDR3. D genes are given only for firm matches. For some rows the clone size is stated as once, few or many, or as a class when expanded; others skip it.

d_gene	abundance	len	v_gene	j_gene	CDR3aa	CDR3nt
.	.	17	TRBV4-1	TRBJ2-7	CASSQRILATSSYEQYF	TGCGCCAGCAGCCAACGTATATTGGCAACTAGCTCCTACGAGCAGTACTTC
.	.	12	TRBV6-5	TRBJ2-2	CASRSWAGELFF	TGTGCCAGCAGGTCCTGGGCCGGGGAGCTGTTTTTT
TRBD1	.	14	TRBV9	TRBJ2-7	CASSPGTGRNEQYF	TGTGCCAGCAGCCCCGGGACAGGGCGCAACGAGCAGTACTTC
.	.	16	TRBV5-1	TRBJ1-1	CASSPRFRKVNTEAFF	TGCGCCAGCAGCCCGCGTTTTAGGAAAGTCAACACTGAAGCTTTCTTT
TRBD2	.	13	TRBV5-4	TRBJ2-1	CASSGGLVVEQFF	TGTGCCAGCAGCGGGGGACTAGTCGTTGAGCAGTTCTTC
.	.	13	TRBV19	TRBJ1-1	CASSIGSNTEAFF	TGTGCCAGTAGTATCGGGTCGAACACTGAAGCTTTCTTT
.	.	15	TRBV5-1	TRBJ2-1	CASSPTTSSYNEQFF	TGCGCCAGCAGCCCTACTACCTCCTCCTACAATGAGCAGTTCTTC
.	once	12	TRBV12-3/TRBV12-4	TRBJ2-7	CASSFTSFEQYF	TGTGCCAGCAGTTTCACATCGTTCGAGCAGTACTTC
.	.	14	TRBV30	TRBJ1-1	CAWSVSWANTEAFF	TGTGCCTGGAGTGTAAGTTGGGCTAACACTGAAGCTTTCTTT
TRBD2	few	15	TRBV3-1	TRBJ2-1	CASSLRLAGGHEQFF	TGTGCCAGCAGCCTCAGACTAGCGGGGGGGCATGAGCAGTTCTTC
.	once	13	TRBV4-1	TRBJ2-5	CASSQLRQETQYF	TGCGCCAGCAGCCAATTGAGGCAAGAGACCCAGTACTTC
.	.	11	TRBV28	TRBJ1-5	CASARVWPQHF	TGTGCCAGCGCCCGAGTATGGCCCCAGCATTTT
.	.	17	TRBV27	TRBJ2-1	CASSPPRSYGPLNEQFF	TGTGCCAGCAGCCCCCCTCGGTCCTACGGGCCACTCAATGAGCAGTTCTTC
.	.	14	TRBV5-5	TRBJ1-1	CASSGPEGYTEAFF	TGTGCCAGCAGCGGACCGGAGGGGTACACTGAAGCTTTCTTT
.	.	16	TRBV4-2	TRBJ2-1	CASSQDMGSGHNEQFF	TGTGCCAGCAGCCAAGATATGGGGTCCGGGCACAATGAGCAGTTCTTC
.	.	15	TRBV4-2	TRBJ1-3	CASSQDSGRVNTIYF	TGTGCCAGCAGCCAAGATTCAGGGAGGGTAAACACCATATATTTT
TRBD1	.	15	TRBV9	TRBJ1-6	CASSADRVHDSPLHF	TGTGCCAGCAGCGCGGACAGGGTCCATGATTCACCCCTCCACTTT
.	.	11	TRBV29-1	TRBJ2-1	CSVALATGQFF	TGCAGCGTTGCTTTGGCCACCGGGCAGTTCTTC
TRBD1	.	18	TRBV4-1	TRBJ2-7	CASSQEPRDRFLILEQYF	TGCGCCAGCAGCCAAGAACCCCGGGACAGGTTTCTGATTCTCGAGCAGTACTTC
.	once	13	TRBV25-1	TRBJ1-2	CASTGGLNYGYTF	TGTGCCAGTACTGGGGGGCTTAACTATGGCTACACCTTC
.	.	16	TRBV11-1	TRBJ2-5	CASSPEERPTQETQYF	TGTGCCAGCAGCCCGGAGGAAAGGCCTACCCAAGAGACCCAGTACTTC
.	.	12	TRBV30	TRBJ2-2	CASPRETGELFF	TGTGCCTCACCCAGGGAAACCGGGGAGCTGTTTTTT
.	.	15	TRBV11-2	TRBJ1-4	CASSLETSTNEKLFF	TGTGCCAGCAGCTTAGAAACTTCAACTAATGAAAAACTGTTTTTT
.	.	12	TRBV6-5	TRBJ2-7	CASGGGPHEQYF	TGTGCCAGCGGCGGGGGCCCTCACGAGCAGTACTTC
.	few	14	TRBV5-6	TRBJ2-7	CASSYGGGLYEQYF	TGTGCCAGCAGCTATGGGGGGGGCCTCTACGAGCAGTACTTC
.	.	14	TRBV5-4	TRBJ2-1	CASSLYGRGDEQFF	TGTGCCAGCAGCTTGTACGGGAGAGGCGATGAGCAGTTCTTC
.	.	16	TRBV4-1	TRBJ2-7	CASSQTPGTGTYEQYF	TGCGCCAGCAGCCAAACCCCCGGGACGGGTACCTACGAGCAGTACTTC
.	.	14	TRBV9	TRBJ2-3	CASSVEIETDTQYF	TGTGCCAGCAGCGTAGAAATAGAGACAGATACGCAGTATTTT
.	.	15	TRBV5-1	TRBJ1-3	CASSIRGSSGNTIYF	TGCGCCAGCAGCATCAGGGGAAGCTCTGGAAACACCATATATTTT
.	.	14	TRBV2	TRBJ1-1	CASIPAPKNTEAFF	TGTGCCAGCATTCCAGCACCGAAGAACACTGAAGCTTTCTTT
.	.	15	TRBV11-2	TRBJ2-7	CASSLALFPGYEQYF	TGTGCCAGCAGCTTAGCACTATTCCCGGGTTACGAGCAGTACTTC
.	.	15	TRBV5-1	TRBJ1-2	CASSLEGSQNYGYTF	TGCGCCAGCAGCTTGGAAGGTAGTCAAAACTATGGCTACACCTTC
.	.	14	TRBV30	TRBJ1-1	CAWSGGVWDTEAFF	TGTGCCTGGAGTGGTGGGGTTTGGGACACTGAAGCTTTCTTT
.	.	14	TRBV7-8	TRBJ2-6	CASSLWFGANVLTF	TGTGCCAGCAGCTTGTGGTTCGGGGCCAACGTCCTGACTTTC
.	.	14	TRBV30	TRBJ1-3	CAWWERSSGNTIYF	TGTGCCTGGTGGGAGCGGTCCTCTGGAAACACCATATATTTT
TRBD1	.	16	TRBV7-9	TRBJ1-2	CASSLVGQGRMNGYTF	TGTGCCAGCAGCTTAGTTGGACAGGGAAGGATGAATGGCTACACCTTC
.	.	17	TRBV30	TRBJ1-4	CASPGGQGMGSNEKLFF	TGTGCCTCCCCCGGAGGGCAGGGGATGGGCTCTAATGAAAAACTGTTTTTT
TRBD2	.	14	TRBV20-1	TRBJ2-5	CSVSGEVLQETQYF	TGCAGTGTAAGCGGGGAGGTTTTACAAGAGACCCAGTACTTC
.	.	17	TRBV4-1	TRBJ2-1	CASSQDRLISRPSEQFF	TGCGCCAGCAGCCAAGATCGGCTGATTAGCCGTCCCTCTGAGCAGTTCTTC
TRBD1	.	17	TRBV2	TRBJ2-1	CASSAPGQGVHYNEQFF	TGTGCCAGCAGTGCCCCGGGACAGGGGGTGCACTACAATGAGCAGTTCTTC
.	.	14	TRBV29-1	TRBJ1-2	CSPARDTFNYGYTF	TGCAGCCCGGCCCGGGACACCTTTAACTATGGCTACACCTTC
TRBD1	.	17	TRBV4-3	TRBJ2-7	CASSQDPTGDMAYEQYF	TGCGCCAGCAGCCAAGACCCCACAGGGGACATGGCCTACGAGCAGTACTTC
.	.	20	TRBV21-1	TRBJ1-1	CASSTQPLDRGLGWGTEAFF	TGTGCCAGCAGCACCCAGCCCTTGGACAGGGGCCTTGGGTGGGGCACTGAAGCTTTCTTT
TRBD1	.	17	TRBV5-1	TRBJ2-5	CASSIEQDRVGGETQYF	TGCGCCAGCAGCATCGAACAGGACAGGGTGGGAGGAGAGACCCAGTACTTC
TRBD2	.	16	TRBV6-6	TRBJ2-7	CASSYSSSGRSYEQYF	TGTGCCAGCAGTTACTCGTCTAGCGGGCGCTCCTACGAGCAGTACTTC
TRBD2	.	12	TRBV14	TRBJ2-7	CASSPGRVEQYF	TGTGCCAGCAGCCCGGGGAGGGTCGAGCAGTACTTC
.	few	13	TRBV5-8	TRBJ2-2	CASSPPASGELFF	TGTGCCAGCAGCCCCCCTGCCTCCGGGGAGCTGTTTTTT
TRBD1	.	14	TRBV7-9	TRBJ1-2	CASTRETDRNGYTF	TGTGCCAGCACCCGGGAGACGGACAGGAATGGCTACACCTTC
TRBD1	.	17	TRBV3-1	TRBJ2-1	CASSQDPTRQGDNEQFF	TGTGCCAGCAGCCAAGATCCAACTCGACAGGGTGACAATGAGCAGTTCTTC
TRBD1	.	16	TRBV12-3/TRBV12-4	TRBJ2-1	CASSETGPSSYNEQFF	TGTGCCAGCAGCGAGACAGGGCCAAGCTCCTACAATGAGCAGTTCTTC
.	.	14	TRBV20-1	TRBJ2-7	CSARRGRGGDEQYF	TGCAGTGCTAGGCGGGGCAGGGGTGGCGACGAGCAGTACTTC
TRBD2	.	14	TRBV6-1	TRBJ2-3	CASTLLAGTDTQYF	TGTGCCAGCACCTTGCTAGCGGGCACAGATACGCAGTATTTT
.	.	13	TRBV12-3/TRBV12-4	TRBJ2-5	CASSFWRQETQYF	TGTGCCAGCAGTTTCTGGCGGCAAGAGACCCAGTACTTC
.	.	15	TRBV28	TRBJ1-1	CASSFYGARNTEAFF	TGTGCCAGCAGTTTTTACGGGGCGCGTAACACTGAAGCTTTCTTT
.	few	13	TRBV12-3/TRBV12-4	TRBJ2-3	CASSPPPADTQYF	TGTGCCAGCAGCCCTCCTCCCGCGGATACGCAGTATTTT
.	.	15	TRBV20-1	TRBJ2-5	CSARDWVGVRETQYF	TGCAGTGCTAGAGATTGGGTAGGAGTTCGGGAGACCCAGTACTTC
.	.	17	TRBV6-1	TRBJ1-5	CASSEEEGGSWNQPQHF	TGTGCCAGCAGTGAAGAGGAGGGGGGATCGTGGAATCAGCCCCAGCATTTT
TRBD2	.	17	TRBV6-2/TRBV6-3	TRBJ2-5	CASSSQGVREGRETQYF	TGTGCCAGCAGCTCCCAGGGTGTACGGGAGGGACGAGAGACCCAGTACTTC
TRBD2	.	15	TRBV6-5	TRBJ2-3	CASSSSGRGTDTQYF	TGTGCCAGCAGTTCGAGCGGGAGGGGCACAGATACGCAGTATTTT
TRBD1	.	13	TRBV19	TRBJ1-1	CASSRDSSREAFF	TGTGCCAGTAGTAGGGACAGTTCACGGGAAGCTTTCTTT